These 15 T cell receptor beta chains were all obtained from the same sample, sequenced in a study of T cell clonotyping in hematopoietic cell transplantation. Assay used: immunoSEQ multiplex PCR; TCRdb lists only in-frame clones, some missing. The sample includes some 12,000 clones, 89% of them seen just once. Here the sequenced sample was PBMCs, taken 100 days after allogeneic stem cell transplant. These receptors were taken from a female patient between 60 and 69 years old who had an allogeneic stem cell transplant from an unrelated donor, so the T cells may come from the graft donor. Some clones in this sample may be carry-over from other donors' samples.

As DNA, the CDR3 is TGTGCCAGCAGCTTGGTAGCTAGCGGGATTGACGAGCAGTACTTC. Amino acid sequence: CASSLVASGIDEQYF. J is TRBJ2-7 and V is TRBV7-6; 9 bases fit TRBD2. CDR1 SGHVS and CDR2 FNYEAQ come from the germline V gene. Losses at the gene ends were 3 bases for V and 5 bases for J; bases not matched to a gene: 8. The CDR3 runs 15 residues.

This chain joins TRBV6-1 and TRBJ2-5, with D perhaps being TRBD1 or TRBD2 (6 bases each). The CDR3 length is 15 residues. Germline V gives CDR1 MNHNS, CDR2 SASEGT. The V and J ends lost 1 base and 4 bases respectively, with 13 bases between them. The CDR3 DNA follows: TGTGCCAGCAGTGAAGGGAGGGGGGCGCGAGAGACCCAGTACTTC. Amino acid sequence: CASSEGRGARETQYF.

The chain combines TRBV9 with TRBJ2-7; possible D gene TRBD2, 6 bases. Trimming shortened V by 0 bases and J by 2 bases, and 12 bases separated the two germline ends. The germline gives CDR1 SGDLS, CDR2 YYNGEE. The CDR3 loop spans 15 amino acids. The CDR3 spells CASSVGGTPTYEQYF. CDR3 in DNA: TGTGCCAGCAGCGTAGGAGGGACTCCCACCTACGAGCAGTACTTC.

J is TRBJ2-1 and V is TRBV14, with unresolved D. The CDR3 is made up of 11 amino acids. CDR1 SGHDN and CDR2 FVKESK come from the germline V gene. V lost 2 bases and J lost 12, with 8 bases in between. This CDR3 reads CASSQQLGQFF. DNA of the CDR3: TGTGCCAGCAGCCAACAGCTAGGGCAGTTCTTC. Looking up the rest from reference TRBV14 and TRBJ2-1 gives the full variable domain: EAGVTQFPSHSVIEKGQTVTLRCDPISGHDNLYWYRRVMGKEIKFLLHFVKESKQDESGMPNNRFLAERTGGTYSTLKVQPAELEDSGVYFCASSQQLGQFFGPGTRLTVL.

This clone was recorded a few times. The chain carries TRBV9 and TRBJ2-7, with D uncertain. The CDR3 length is 15 residues. In germline, CDR1 is SGDLS, CDR2 YYNGEE. V shed 4 bases and J shed 3 bases, with 17 bases lying between them. The DNA of the CDR3 is TGTGCCAGCAGCCCTGACCTACTCTTGGACTACGAGCAGTACTTC. Translation gives CASSPDLLLDYEQYF.

This rearrangement joins TRBV27 to TRBJ1-2; D might be TRBD1 (6 bases). The ends were cut back, 1 base at V and 8 bases at J, with 20 bases in the middle. The CDR3 totals 16 residues. Germline V lookup: CDR1 MNHEY, CDR2 SMNVEV (reference sequence). The CDR3 reads CASSLYPGGALLGYTF. The DNA for the CDR3 is TGTGCCAGCAGTTTATATCCCGGGGGGGCTCTGTTAGGCTACACCTTC.

This sequence joins TRBV7-2 and TRBJ1-2; perhaps TRBD1 as D (5 bases). The length of the CDR3 is 14 residues. Trimming removed 4 bases from V and 5 bases from J, with 14 bases in between. The germline gives CDR1 SGHTA, CDR2 FQGNSA. This chain's CDR3 is CASSSNGAQYGYTF. DNA for the CDR3: TGTGCCAGCAGCTCTAACGGGGCGCAATATGGCTACACCTTC.

The genes are TRBV5-1 and TRBJ2-2, with 7 bases matching TRBD1. The junction had 3 bases not matched to a gene; V was cut back by 7 bases and J by 3 bases. Germline CDR1 is SGHRS and CDR2 is YFSETQ. This CDR3 has 13 residues. CDR3: CASRDSDTGELFF. In nucleotides, the CDR3 is TGCGCCAGCCGGGACAGCGACACCGGGGAGCTGTTTTTT.

The chain couples TRBV28 to TRBJ2-1; tentatively, D is TRBD1 (6 bases). This CDR3 has 13 amino acids. Deletions cut 4 bases from V and 8 bases from J, with 12 bases between. Germline V lookup: CDR1 MDHEN, CDR2 SYDVKM. The CDR3 DNA follows: TGTGCCAGCAGTTCCGACAGGCGGGATGAGCAGTTCTTC. Protein sequence: CASSSDRRDEQFF.

This chain joins TRBV7-2 and TRBJ1-2; a possible D gene is TRBD1 (6 bases). V lost 1 base and J lost 4, with 10 bases in between. The V gene's germline CDR1 is SGHTA and CDR2 FQGNSA. CDR3 length: 14 residues. The CDR3 DNA follows: TGTGCCAGCAGCTTAGAGTACAGGGCCTATGGCTACACCTTC. Protein product: CASSLEYRAYGYTF.

The chain has TRBV7-2 and TRBJ2-2, with 9 bases that match TRBD1. Trimming removed 1 base from V and 4 bases from J; junction bases left unmatched: 10. CDR1 and CDR2 (germline): SGHTA, FQGNSA. This CDR3 contains 18 residues. The CDR3 protein is CASSLVSLGTGLTGELFF. The CDR3 nucleotides are TGTGCCAGCAGCTTAGTTTCCCTCGGGACAGGGCTCACCGGGGAGCTGTTTTTT.

The CDR3 bases are TGCGCCAGCAGCCAAGATAGGGCGTACACCGGGGAGCTGTTTTTT. Protein product: CASSQDRAYTGELFF. The chain joins TRBV4-3 to TRBJ2-2; no clear D. Trimming pared 0 bases from V and 3 bases from J, leaving 8 bases between. The CDR3 has 15 amino acids. Germline CDR1 is LGHNA and CDR2 is YSLEER.

The V call is TRBV27, the J call TRBJ1-5, with a possible D match to TRBD1 (6 bases). Per germline, CDR1 MNHEY and CDR2 SMNVEV (reference sequence). The V end was cut by 4 bases, the J end by 5 bases, with 9 bases between. This CDR3 is built from 13 residues. The CDR3 sequence is CASSSRTDQPQHF. The CDR3 nucleotides are TGTGCCAGCAGTTCCAGGACAGATCAGCCCCAGCATTTT.

The chain carries TRBV15 and TRBJ2-7; 11 bases line up with TRBD1. This CDR3 spans 15 amino acids. The ends lost 3 bases at V and 6 bases at J; junction bases unmatched: 7. CDR1 LNHNV and CDR2 YYDKDF come from the germline V gene (reference sequence). The CDR3 region has the DNA TGTGCCACCAGCAGCCGCCTCGGGACAGGGGGCGAGCAGTACTTC. Encoded protein: CATSSRLGTGGEQYF.

The chain has TRBV2 and TRBJ1-2; D ambiguous. CDR1 SNHLY and CDR2 FYNNEI come from the germline V gene. The CDR3 covers 13 residues. Trimming took off 6 bases at V and 4 bases at J, with 12 bases between the two ends. DNA for the CDR3: TGTGCCAGCAGCGTTGACGGATTCTATGGCTACACCTTC. It encodes CASSVDGFYGYTF.